The clone carrying this TCR beta chain is a singleton in its sample. The CDR3 is made up of 13 amino acids. The germline V gene has CDR1 SNHLY and CDR2 FYNNEI. Trimming removed 8 bases from V and 6 bases from J; junction bases left unmatched: 4. 13 Jbeta primers and 60 Vbeta primers were used for the PCR. Sequencing used immunoSEQ multiplex PCR; TCRdb keeps in-frame clones, though not all of them. Found here are 150,000 to 200,000 clones, roughly 80% of them singletons; the top ten hold about 1.7%. The entry originates in a study of cytomegalovirus exposure and HLA in healthy donors. Study in general: Falling in the Caucasian-associated ancestry cluster were 81% of about 400 genotyped donors.

The rearrangement uses TRBV2 and TRBJ1-2, with 12 positions matching TRBD1. The TCR originated in a woman aged 18 to 35 in good health and CMV-seronegative. The source material was PBMCs. CDR3 in amino acids: CASVGTGGDGYTF. The CDR3 nucleotides are TGTGCCAGCGTAGGGACAGGGGGCGATGGCTACACCTTC.